What follows are 3 T cell receptor beta chains derived from one specimen sequenced in a study of shared clonotypes between healthy human individuals. Clones were sequenced by immunoSEQ multiplex PCR, and TCRdb holds only the in-frame ones, with some missing. The sample shows some 2.1 million clones, 85% to 95% of them seen only once. The specimen was naive CD4+ T cells sorted from blood. Subset given: CD45RA+ positively selected. The receptors come from a man younger than 30 in good health.

V is TRBV7-6 and J is TRBJ1-3; 8 bases are a match to TRBD1. CDR1 is SGHVS and CDR2 is FNYEAQ in the germline V gene. The CDR3 runs to 16 residues. V lost 5 bases and J lost 1; bases outside the gene matches: 7. The CDR3 reads CASSQDTGGSGNTIYF. For the CDR3, the DNA is TGTGCCAGCAGCCAAGATACAGGGGGTTCTGGAAACACCATATATTTT.

The chain is built from TRBV19 and TRBJ1-1, with D possibly matching TRBD1 (6 bases). Germline CDR1 reads LNHDA; CDR2 reads SQIVND (reference sequence). The CDR3 consists of 14 residues. With 6 bases removed from V and 0 bases from J, the gap between germline ends came to 11 bases. For the CDR3, the DNA is TGTGCCAGTAGACCGGGGGCACTGAACACTGAAGCTTTCTTT. Amino acids: CASRPGALNTEAFF.

This chain joins TRBV15 and TRBJ2-6, with D unresolved. Trimming shortened V by 0 bases and J by 2 bases, and 11 bases separated the two germline ends. There are 17 residues in the CDR3. Germline-derived CDR1 and CDR2 are LNHNV and YYDKDF (reference sequence). The CDR3 DNA reads TGTGCCACCAGCAGAGATCTCAGGTCCCCTGGGGCCAACGTCCTGACTTTC. Translation: CATSRDLRSPGANVLTF.